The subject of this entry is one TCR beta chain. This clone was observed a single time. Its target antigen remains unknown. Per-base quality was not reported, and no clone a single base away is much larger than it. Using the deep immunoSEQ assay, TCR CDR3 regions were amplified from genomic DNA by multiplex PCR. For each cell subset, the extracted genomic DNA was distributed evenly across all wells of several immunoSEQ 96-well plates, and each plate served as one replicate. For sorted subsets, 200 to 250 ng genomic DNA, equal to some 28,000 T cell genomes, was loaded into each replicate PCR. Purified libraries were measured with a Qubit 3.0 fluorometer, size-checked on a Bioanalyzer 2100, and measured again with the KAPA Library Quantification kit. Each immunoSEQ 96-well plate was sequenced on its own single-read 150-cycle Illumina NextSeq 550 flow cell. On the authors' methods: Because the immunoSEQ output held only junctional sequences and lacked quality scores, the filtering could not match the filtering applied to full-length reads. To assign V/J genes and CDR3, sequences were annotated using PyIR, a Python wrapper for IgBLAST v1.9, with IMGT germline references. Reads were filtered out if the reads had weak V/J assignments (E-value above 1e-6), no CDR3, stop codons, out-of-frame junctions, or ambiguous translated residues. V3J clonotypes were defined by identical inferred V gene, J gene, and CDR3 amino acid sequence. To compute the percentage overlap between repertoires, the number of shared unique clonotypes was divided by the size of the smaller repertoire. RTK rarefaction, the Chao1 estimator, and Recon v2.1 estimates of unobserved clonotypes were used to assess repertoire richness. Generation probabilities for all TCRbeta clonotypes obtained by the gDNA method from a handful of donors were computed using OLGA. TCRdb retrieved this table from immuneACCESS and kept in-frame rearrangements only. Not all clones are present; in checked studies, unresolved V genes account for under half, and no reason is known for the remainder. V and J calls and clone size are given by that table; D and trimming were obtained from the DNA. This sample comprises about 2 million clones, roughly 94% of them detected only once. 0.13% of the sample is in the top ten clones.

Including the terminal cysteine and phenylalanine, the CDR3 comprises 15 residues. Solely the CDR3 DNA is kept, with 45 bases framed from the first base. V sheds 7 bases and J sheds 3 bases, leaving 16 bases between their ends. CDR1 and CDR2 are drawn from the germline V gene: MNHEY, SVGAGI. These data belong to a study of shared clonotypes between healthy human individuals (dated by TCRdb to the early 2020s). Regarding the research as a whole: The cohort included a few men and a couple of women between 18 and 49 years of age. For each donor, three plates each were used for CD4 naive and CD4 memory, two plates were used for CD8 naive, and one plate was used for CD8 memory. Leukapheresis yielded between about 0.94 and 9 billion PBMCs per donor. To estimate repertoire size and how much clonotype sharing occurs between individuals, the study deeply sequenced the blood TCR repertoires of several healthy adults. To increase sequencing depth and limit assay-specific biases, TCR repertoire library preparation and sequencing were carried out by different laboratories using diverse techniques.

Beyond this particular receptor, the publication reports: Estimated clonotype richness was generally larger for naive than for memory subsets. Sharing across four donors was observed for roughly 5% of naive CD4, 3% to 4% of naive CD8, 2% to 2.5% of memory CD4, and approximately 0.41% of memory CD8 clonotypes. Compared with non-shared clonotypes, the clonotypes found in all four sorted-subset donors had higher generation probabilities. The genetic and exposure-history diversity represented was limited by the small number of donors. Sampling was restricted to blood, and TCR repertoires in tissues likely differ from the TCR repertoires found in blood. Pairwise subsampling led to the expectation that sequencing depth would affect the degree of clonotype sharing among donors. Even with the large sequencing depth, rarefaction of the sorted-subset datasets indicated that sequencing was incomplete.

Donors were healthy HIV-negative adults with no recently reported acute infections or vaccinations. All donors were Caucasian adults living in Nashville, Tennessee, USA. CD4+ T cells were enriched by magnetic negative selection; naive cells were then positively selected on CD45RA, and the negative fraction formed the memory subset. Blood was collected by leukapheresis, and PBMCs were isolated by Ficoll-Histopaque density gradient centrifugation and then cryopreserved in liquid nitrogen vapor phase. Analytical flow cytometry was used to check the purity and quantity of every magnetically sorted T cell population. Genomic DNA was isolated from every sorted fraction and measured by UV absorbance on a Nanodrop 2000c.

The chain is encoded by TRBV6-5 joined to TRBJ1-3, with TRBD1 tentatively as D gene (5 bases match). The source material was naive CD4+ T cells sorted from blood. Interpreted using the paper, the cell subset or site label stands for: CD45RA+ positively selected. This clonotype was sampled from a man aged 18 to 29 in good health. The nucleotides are TGTGCCAGCACTACAGGTGGTCGGGGTGGAAACACCATATATTTT. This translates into CASTTGGRGGNTIYF.